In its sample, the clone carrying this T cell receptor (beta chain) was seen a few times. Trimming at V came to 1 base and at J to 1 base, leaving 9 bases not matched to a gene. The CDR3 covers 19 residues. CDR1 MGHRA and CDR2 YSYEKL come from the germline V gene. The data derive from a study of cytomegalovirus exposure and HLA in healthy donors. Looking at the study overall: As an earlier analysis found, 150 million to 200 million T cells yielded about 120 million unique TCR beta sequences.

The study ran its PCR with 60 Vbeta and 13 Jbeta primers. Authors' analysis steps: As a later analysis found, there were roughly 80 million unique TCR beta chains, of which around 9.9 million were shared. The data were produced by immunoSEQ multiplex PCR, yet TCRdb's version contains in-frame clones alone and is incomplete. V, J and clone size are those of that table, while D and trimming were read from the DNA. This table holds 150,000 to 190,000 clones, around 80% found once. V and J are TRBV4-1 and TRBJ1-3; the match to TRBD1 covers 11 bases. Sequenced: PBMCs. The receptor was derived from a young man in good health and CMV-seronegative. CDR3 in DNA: TGCGCCAGCAGCCAAGGCCCGCCCGGGACAGGGGGGTCTGGAAACACCATATATTTT. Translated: CASSQGPPGTGGSGNTIYF.